This is a list of T cell receptor beta chains from one sample in a study of blood T cell repertoires in COVID-19. The protocol was immunoSEQ multiplex PCR, while the TCRdb copy is restricted to in-frame clones and leaves out a portion. The data contain over 60,000 clones, roughly 90% of them seen just once; the ten biggest clones take up 4% to 6.5%. Specimen: peripheral blood. These receptors came from a man in his forties or fifties with acute or convalescent COVID-19. CDR3s include the opening cysteine and the closing phenylalanine or tryptophan. The order of the fields is clone size, V gene, J gene, D gene, CDR3 length, CDR3 protein, CDR3 DNA. The D gene is left open where the match is weak. The listing skips clone size in some rows; elsewhere it reads once, few, many or a size class.

.	TRBV7-6	TRBJ1-5	.	16	CASSLEPGAAGQPQHF	TGTGCCAGCAGCTTAGAACCGGGGGCAGCGGGACAGCCCCAGCATTTT
.	TRBV6-6	TRBJ2-7	.	15	CASSYGGLGSYEQYF	TGTGCCAGCAGTTACGGAGGCCTAGGGTCCTACGAGCAGTACTTC
few	TRBV7-9	TRBJ2-1	.	10	CASSQNEQFF	TGTGCCAGCAGCCAGAATGAGCAGTTCTTC
.	TRBV19	TRBJ1-2	.	16	CASAGLDSTSNYGYTF	TGTGCCAGCGCAGGCCTGGACAGCACCTCTAACTATGGCTACACCTTC
.	TRBV7-7	TRBJ2-7	TRBD2	13	CASSSTLSGEQYF	TGTGCCAGCAGCTCGACCCTTAGCGGGGAGCAGTACTTC
.	TRBV5-1	TRBJ2-7	TRBD1	15	CASSPDRVRSYEQYF	TGCGCCAGCAGCCCCGACAGGGTACGCTCCTACGAGCAGTACTTC
.	TRBV9	TRBJ1-1	.	14	CASSVELRGTEAFF	TGTGCCAGCAGCGTAGAGTTGCGGGGCACTGAAGCTTTCTTT
.	TRBV27	TRBJ1-2	.	16	CASSFMGRGTVYGYTF	TGTGCCAGCAGTTTTATGGGGAGGGGGACCGTCTATGGCTACACCTTC
.	TRBV6-5	TRBJ1-5	.	14	CASSPDTSNQPQHF	TGTGCCAGCAGTCCCGACACTAGCAATCAGCCCCAGCATTTT
.	TRBV6-1	TRBJ2-7	TRBD2	14	CASSDTGRAGEQYF	TGTGCCAGCAGTGACACCGGGAGGGCCGGCGAGCAGTACTTC
.	TRBV3-1/TRBV3-2	TRBJ1-1	TRBD1	15	CASRDSDRVNTEAFF	TGTGCCAGCAGAGATAGTGACAGGGTAAACACTGAAGCTTTCTTT
once	TRBV5-6	TRBJ1-5	.	15	CASSYTGTSSQPQHF	TGTGCCAGCAGCTATACCGGGACATCTTCTCAGCCCCAGCATTTT
.	TRBV19	TRBJ1-2	TRBD1	17	CASSTPGTGHNRGGYTF	TGTGCCAGTAGTACCCCCGGGACAGGGCATAATAGGGGTGGCTACACCTTC
once	TRBV27	TRBJ1-5	TRBD1	15	CASSSTGAFNQPQHF	TGTGCCAGCAGTTCGACAGGGGCCTTCAATCAGCCCCAGCATTTT
.	TRBV5-1	TRBJ2-5	TRBD1	16	CASSLSGQGGQETQYF	TGCGCCAGCAGCTTGTCCGGACAGGGAGGACAAGAGACCCAGTACTTC
few	TRBV19	TRBJ1-5	TRBD1	14	CASSTGQVYQPQHF	TGTGCCAGTAGTACCGGACAGGTTTATCAGCCCCAGCATTTT
.	TRBV30	TRBJ1-6	TRBD1	16	CAWSPGQGTGNSPLHF	TGTGCCTGGTCACCGGGACAGGGGACGGGAAATTCACCCCTCCACTTT
once	TRBV27	TRBJ2-2	.	16	CASSGGTQPYTGELFF	TGTGCCAGCAGTGGAGGGACTCAGCCCTACACCGGGGAGCTGTTTTTT
.	TRBV2	TRBJ1-5	TRBD1	16	CASSEARGRGHQPQHF	TGTGCCAGCAGTGAAGCGAGGGGCAGGGGGCACCAGCCCCAGCATTTT
.	TRBV27	TRBJ2-2	.	13	CASRFGVPGELFF	TGTGCCAGCCGTTTCGGGGTCCCCGGGGAGCTGTTTTTT
.	TRBV10-2	TRBJ1-2	.	12	CASSDRAGGYTF	TGCGCCAGCAGTGATCGGGCGGGTGGCTACACCTTC
.	TRBV5-1	TRBJ2-1	TRBD2	17	CASSLVPGLAGVGEQFF	TGCGCCAGCAGCTTGGTACCGGGACTAGCGGGAGTAGGAGAGCAGTTCTTC
.	TRBV6-5	TRBJ2-2	TRBD1	15	CASRIKLQGTGELFF	TGTGCCAGCAGAATAAAATTACAGGGGACCGGGGAGCTGTTTTTT
.	TRBV20-1	TRBJ1-2	.	12	CSASSRGDGYTF	TGCAGTGCTAGTTCTCGGGGAGATGGCTACACCTTC
.	TRBV5-4	TRBJ1-2	.	15	CASSLEDPGLYGYTF	TGTGCCAGCAGCTTGGAGGACCCAGGGCTCTATGGCTACACCTTC
.	TRBV29-1	TRBJ1-2	TRBD1	13	CSVPHRGNYGYTF	TGCAGCGTTCCACACAGGGGGAACTATGGCTACACCTTC
.	TRBV2	TRBJ2-3	TRBD2	14	CASSASGSSDTQYF	TGTGCCAGCAGTGCTAGCGGGAGCTCAGATACGCAGTATTTT
.	TRBV3-1/TRBV3-2	TRBJ1-1	.	13	CASSHRVSTEAFF	TGTGCCAGCAGCCACCGGGTAAGCACTGAAGCTTTCTTT
.	TRBV9	TRBJ2-1	.	13	CASSVDIALKQFF	TGTGCCAGCAGCGTAGATATAGCCCTAAAGCAGTTCTTC
.	TRBV11-2	TRBJ2-5	.	14	CASSPSADQETQYF	TGTGCCAGCAGCCCTAGCGCCGACCAAGAGACCCAGTACTTC
.	TRBV5-4	TRBJ2-3	.	14	CASSLVGGPDTQYF	TGTGCCAGCAGCTTGGTCGGGGGACCAGATACGCAGTATTTT
.	TRBV4-1	TRBJ2-7	.	15	CASSPLTGKVYEQYF	TGCGCCAGCAGCCCCCTTACAGGGAAGGTCTACGAGCAGTACTTC
.	TRBV11-3	TRBJ2-6	.	15	CASSLFLSGANVLTF	TGTGCCAGCAGCTTGTTTCTCTCTGGGGCCAACGTCCTGACTTTC
.	TRBV6-5	TRBJ2-5	.	14	CASSYSNRQTTQYF	TGTGCCAGCAGTTACTCGAATAGACAAACGACCCAGTACTTC
many	TRBV5-8	TRBJ1-1	TRBD1	15	CASSLGGQGRTRAFF	TGTGCCAGCAGCTTGGGGGGACAGGGCCGGACAAGAGCTTTCTTT
.	TRBV5-6	TRBJ1-5	TRBD1	16	CASSSYRGVSNQPQHF	TGTGCCAGCAGCTCTTACAGGGGGGTTAGCAATCAGCCCCAGCATTTT
.	TRBV6-5	TRBJ2-3	TRBD2	14	CATTGTSSTDTQYF	TGTGCCACCACCGGGACTAGCAGCACAGATACGCAGTATTTT
.	TRBV19	TRBJ2-3	TRBD2	16	CASSARTSGRGDTQYF	TGTGCCAGTAGTGCAAGGACTAGCGGGAGAGGTGATACGCAGTATTTT
.	TRBV11-2	TRBJ1-2	TRBD1	14	CASSSMTGFYGYTF	TGTGCCAGCAGCTCAATGACAGGGTTCTATGGCTACACCTTC
.	TRBV18	TRBJ1-2	.	13	CASSPGGDYGYTF	TGTGCCAGCTCGCCGGGGGGGGACTATGGCTACACCTTC
.	TRBV5-8	TRBJ2-5	.	12	CASSLRGETQYF	TGTGCCAGCAGCTTGAGGGGCGAGACCCAGTACTTC
.	TRBV6-6	TRBJ2-5	.	13	CASGSSWQETQYF	TGTGCCAGCGGGTCTAGCTGGCAAGAGACCCAGTACTTC
.	TRBV6-4	TRBJ2-1	TRBD1	15	CANPRARGLHNEQFF	TGTGCCAACCCTCGGGCCAGGGGGCTCCACAATGAGCAGTTCTTC
.	TRBV2	TRBJ2-3	TRBD2	15	CASSDQGSGADTQYF	TGTGCCAGCAGTGACCAGGGTAGCGGGGCAGATACGCAGTATTTT
.	TRBV21-1	TRBJ1-5	.	16	CASSKAGTGVNQPQHF	TGTGCCAGCAGCAAAGCAGGGACAGGGGTGAATCAGCCCCAGCATTTT
.	TRBV7-9	TRBJ2-7	.	13	CASSSHLRDEQYF	TGTGCCAGCAGCTCCCACCTCAGGGACGAGCAGTACTTC
.	TRBV11-3	TRBJ2-3	TRBD2	17	CASSLEGLAGLYDTQYF	TGTGCCAGCAGCTTAGAGGGACTAGCAGGCCTTTACGATACGCAGTATTTT
.	TRBV6-8	TRBJ2-3	TRBD2	17	CASSYAGTSGILGTQYF	TGTGCCAGCAGTTACGCCGGGACTAGCGGGATTCTGGGTACGCAGTATTTT
.	TRBV6-2/TRBV6-3	TRBJ1-1	.	15	CASSYHPGENTEAFF	TGTGCCAGCAGTTACCATCCGGGGGAGAACACTGAAGCTTTCTTT
.	TRBV7-2	TRBJ1-2	.	15	CASSLGRGDYYGYTF	TGTGCCAGCAGCCTAGGCCGTGGAGATTACTATGGCTACACCTTC
.	TRBV11-2	TRBJ2-7	TRBD2	15	CASSFSGTSGYEQYF	TGTGCCAGCAGCTTCTCCGGGACTAGCGGATACGAGCAGTACTTC
.	TRBV5-1	TRBJ2-7	.	15	CASSETRGFPHEQYF	TGCGCCAGCAGCGAAACTAGAGGTTTCCCCCACGAGCAGTACTTC
.	TRBV5-8	TRBJ2-2	.	13	CASSLIRGGELFF	TGTGCCAGCAGCTTGATTCGGGGCGGGGAGCTGTTTTTT
.	TRBV7-2	TRBJ2-1	.	13	CASSLSGGDEQFF	TGTGCCAGCAGCTTGTCCGGGGGAGATGAGCAGTTCTTC
.	TRBV19	TRBJ1-2	TRBD1	15	CASSPQRTGGYGYTF	TGTGCCAGTAGTCCGCAGAGGACAGGGGGATATGGCTACACCTTC
.	TRBV6-5	TRBJ2-7	.	15	CASSYSLARPYEQYF	TGTGCCAGCAGTTACTCTCTAGCCCGCCCCTACGAGCAGTACTTC
.	TRBV24-1	TRBJ2-7	TRBD1	16	CATSDLGDRGRYEQYF	TGTGCCACCAGTGATTTGGGGGACAGGGGGCGCTACGAGCAGTACTTC
.	TRBV18	TRBJ1-1	TRBD1	13	CASSTGESTEAFF	TGTGCCAGCAGCACAGGGGAGAGCACTGAAGCTTTCTTT
.	TRBV4-1	TRBJ2-7	TRBD1	16	CASSQDGETGTYEQYF	TGCGCCAGCAGCCAAGATGGCGAGACAGGGACCTACGAGCAGTACTTC
once	TRBV11-2	TRBJ1-4	TRBD1	14	CASSKGQGDEKLFF	TGTGCCAGCAGCAAGGGACAGGGTGACGAAAAACTGTTTTTT